This T cell receptor (beta chain) comes out of a study of cytomegalovirus exposure and HLA in healthy donors. The CDR3 covers 15 residues. Germline values: CDR1 GTSNPN, CDR2 SVGIG (reference sequence). Losses at the gene ends were 8 bases for V and 4 bases for J; bases not matched to a gene: 11. Both 60 Vbeta primers and 13 Jbeta primers went into the PCR. Sequencing was performed with immunoSEQ multiplex PCR; in TCRdb, only in-frame clones are kept and a portion is missing. The sample carries about 160,000 clones, around 80% recorded once. The rearrangement links TRBV30 to TRBJ1-6, with 7 bases aligning to TRBD1. The sample taken for sequencing was PBMCs. The receptor's source is a man in his forties or fifties in good health and CMV-seronegative. Written as DNA, the CDR3 is TGTGCCAGCCACTCCGGACAGGAATATAATTCACCCCTCCACTTT. It is translated as CASHSGQEYNSPLHF.